One and the same sample provided the 20 T cell receptor beta chains below, sequenced in a study of shared clonotypes between healthy human individuals. Sequenced by immunoSEQ multiplex PCR; TCRdb stores in-frame clones only, minus some. The data hold just over 2,000,000 clones, with 90% to 95% observed a single time. Specimen: naive CD4+ T cells sorted from blood. Subset meaning: CD45RA+ positively selected. These receptor sequences come from a man aged 18 to 30 in good health.

The chain has TRBV19 and TRBJ2-3, with a tentative D call TRBD2 (5 bases). Trimming shortened V by 3 bases and J by 6 bases, and 16 bases separated the two germline ends. The V gene's germline CDR1 is LNHDA and CDR2 SQIVND (reference sequence). The CDR3 is 15 residues long. The DNA of the CDR3 is TGTGCCAGTAGTATCGCGGCGGGTTTTCGGGATACGCAGTATTTT. Its translation: CASSIAAGFRDTQYF.

As concerns this clone: Other DNA variants within this sample encode the same CDR3. The chain couples TRBV15 to TRBJ2-7; D possibly corresponds to TRBD1 (5 bases). The CDR3 spans 13 residues. Trimming stripped 0 bases from V and 7 bases from J, with 10 bases between. Germline CDR1 is LNHNV and CDR2 is YYDKDF (reference sequence). DNA for the CDR3: TGTGCCACCAGCAGAGACAGGGCTGGGGAGCAGTACTTC. Its protein product is CATSRDRAGEQYF. The full variable domain, with the rest looked up from reference TRBV15 and TRBJ2-7, is DAMVIQNPRYQVTQFGKPVTLSCSQTLNHNVMYWYQQKSSQAPKLLFHYYDKDFNNEADTPDNFQSRRPNTSFCFLDIRSPGLGDTAMYLCATSRDRAGEQYFGPGTRLTVT.

This CDR3 is CAWSTQFKNTIYF. The DNA for the CDR3 is TGTGCCTGGAGCACACAGTTCAAGAACACCATATATTTT. V usage is TRBV30 and J usage is TRBJ1-3; D is unresolved. V dropped 3 bases and J dropped 7 bases, with 13 bases sitting between them. This CDR3 has 13 amino acids. Germline V gives CDR1 GTSNPN, CDR2 SVGIG (reference sequence). Drawing the rest from reference TRBV30 and TRBJ1-3, the complete variable domain is SQTIHQWPATLVQPVGSPLSLECTVEGTSNPNLYWYRQAAGRGLQLLFYSVGIGQISSEVPQNLSASRPQDRQFILSSKKLLLSDSGFYLCAWSTQFKNTIYFGEGSWLTVV.

The DNA of the CDR3 is TGTGCCTGGACCCGGGAGGCTTCGTCCAGCTCCTACAATGAGCAGTTCTTC. Amino acid sequence: CAWTREASSSSYNEQFF. This chain joins TRBV30 and TRBJ2-1, with TRBD2 matching 7 bases. There are 17 residues in the CDR3. CDR1 and CDR2 (germline): GTSNPN, SVGIG (reference sequence). V shed 4 bases and J 0 bases; nucleotides not matched to a gene: 12.

The J gene is TRBJ1-2, the V gene TRBV28; no clear D. The V gene lost 2 bases and the J gene lost 6 bases, with 16 bases spanning the gap. CDR3 length: 15 amino acids. CDR1 and CDR2 from the germline V gene are MDHEN and SYDVKM. CDR3 sequence reads: CASSLRVGNPHGYTF. The DNA for the CDR3 is TGTGCCAGCAGTTTACGAGTGGGCAATCCACATGGCTACACCTTC.

The V call is TRBV6-5, the J call TRBJ2-5, with unresolved D. Trimming removed 10 bases from V and 5 bases from J, with 23 bases in between. Germline CDR1 reads MNHEY; CDR2 reads SVGAGI. The CDR3 is made up of 15 amino acids. The CDR3 nucleotides read TGTGCCACACAACTCTCTCCGGGTCAAGAGGAGACCCAGTACTTC. Residues: CATQLSPGQEETQYF.

V usage is TRBV6-5 and J usage is TRBJ1-6, with 8 bases aligning to TRBD1. The CDR3 totals 12 residues. Germline V CDR1 and CDR2: MNHEY, SVGAGI. The J segment lost 7 bases and the V segment lost 7 bases, leaving 0 bases of the junction unmatched. This CDR3 is CASTGGNSPLHF. DNA of the CDR3: TGTGCCAGCACAGGGGGCAATTCACCCCTCCACTTT.

This clone came up once. The chain couples TRBV6-1 to TRBJ2-7; TRBD1 agrees at 10 bases. This CDR3 has 14 residues. Losses at the gene ends were 8 bases for V and 4 bases for J; bases not matched to a gene: 8. The germline V gene has CDR1 MNHNS and CDR2 SASEGT. The CDR3 nucleotides are TGTGCCAGCCTATACGGGACAGGGGTGTACGAGCAGTACTTC. Translation: CASLYGTGVYEQYF.

The gene calls are TRBV10-3 and TRBJ2-2; D might be TRBD1 or TRBD2, each matching 6 bases. V was pared by 11 bases and J by 2 bases, with 15 bases between. The CDR3 extends over 14 amino acids. Germline V gives CDR1 ENHRY, CDR2 SYGVKD. The chain's CDR3 is CAASGALNTGELFF. The CDR3 DNA sequence: TGTGCCGCCTCGGGGGCCCTCAACACCGGGGAGCTGTTTTTT.

This clone has just one count. This chain uses TRBV2 with TRBJ2-5, with D perhaps assigned TRBD1 or TRBD2 (6 bases each). The germline V gene encodes CDR1 SNHLY and CDR2 FYNNEI. This CDR3 has 18 amino acids. Deletions cut 5 bases from V and 5 bases from J, with 27 bases between. CDR3 amino acids: CASSSWGAGTRIPETQYF. CDR3 nucleotide sequence: TGTGCCAGCAGTTCTTGGGGGGCCGGGACCCGAATACCCGAGACCCAGTACTTC.

This chain joins TRBV7-2 and TRBJ1-5, with a tentative D call TRBD1 (5 bases). V was clipped by 5 bases and J by 0 bases, with 20 bases between them. Germline values: CDR1 SGHTA, CDR2 FQGNSA. The CDR3 totals 18 residues. CDR3 nucleotide sequence: TGTGCCAGCAGCCCGCGGGTCGTGGGGCTCTATAGCAATCAGCCCCAGCATTTT. It is translated as CASSPRVVGLYSNQPQHF.

The V gene is TRBV9, the J gene TRBJ2-1; 8 bases agree with TRBD2. The CDR3 contains 15 residues. The V and J ends lost 3 bases and 0 bases, in that order; junction bases with no gene match: 2. Per the germline V gene, CDR1 is SGDLS and CDR2 is YYNGEE. CDR3 region: CASSARGDSYNEQFF. The CDR3 region has the DNA TGTGCCAGCAGCGCGCGGGGGGACTCCTACAATGAGCAGTTCTTC.

This clone occurred once. J is TRBJ2-5 and V is TRBV2, with 10 nucleotides matching TRBD2. With 5 bases clipped from V and 3 bases from J, the junction kept 3 bases outside the gene matches. The CDR3 loop spans 14 amino acids. Germline V CDR1 and CDR2: SNHLY, FYNNEI. The CDR3 sequence is CASSSTSGEETQYF. The CDR3 DNA reads TGTGCCAGCAGTAGCACTAGCGGGGAAGAGACCCAGTACTTC. The full variable domain, completed using reference TRBV2 and TRBJ2-5, is EPEVTQTPSHQVTQMGQEVILRCVPISNHLYFYWYRQILGQKVEFLVSFYNNEISEKSEIFDDQFSVERPDGSNFTLKIRSTKLEDSAMYFCASSSTSGEETQYFGPGTRLLVL.

The J gene is TRBJ1-2, the V gene TRBV29-1; unclear D gene. The CDR3 covers 12 residues. CDR1 and CDR2 (germline): SQVTM, ANQGSEA. The V end was cut by 3 bases, the J end by 0 bases, with 5 bases between. The CDR3 DNA follows: TGCAGCGTTGAGTTGGCTAACTATGGCTACACCTTC. This gives the protein CSVELANYGYTF.

The rearrangement joins TRBV5-1 to TRBJ2-7, with D maybe TRBD1 (6 bases). V gave up 3 bases and J gave up 0 bases, with 10 bases separating them. Germline V lookup: CDR1 SGHRS, CDR2 YFSETQ. This CDR3 has 14 residues. Written as DNA, the CDR3 is TGCGCCAGCAGCTCACCAGGGGTCTCCTACGAGCAGTACTTC. Protein: CASSSPGVSYEQYF.

The chain links TRBV11-3 to TRBJ2-3; maybe TRBD2 (6 bases). The CDR3 is made up of 15 amino acids. Germline V gene sequence: CDR1 SGHNT, CDR2 YENEEA. Trimming took off 1 base at V and 6 bases at J, with 14 bases between the two ends. The DNA for the CDR3 is TGTGCCAGCAGCTTAGGACTAGGTGATGGGGATACGCAGTATTTT. Protein product: CASSLGLGDGDTQYF.

This clone came up once. The V gene is TRBV30, the J gene TRBJ2-7; 13 bases match TRBD2. Germline V gene lookup returns CDR1 GTSNPN and CDR2 SVGIG (reference sequence). Losses at the gene ends were 7 bases for V and 6 bases for J; bases not matched to a gene: 15. This CDR3 contains 16 residues. CDR3: CAFGLAGAQYKSEQYF. CDR3 nucleotides: TGTGCCTTCGGACTAGCGGGGGCCCAGTACAAGAGCGAGCAGTACTTC.

To note about this clone: Within the sample, other DNA sequences also encode this same CDR3. The V gene is TRBV18, the J gene TRBJ2-7, with D tentatively TRBD2 (6 bases). The CDR3 loop spans 13 amino acids. Trimming cost V 3 bases and J 2 bases, with 8 bases left between them. The V gene's germline CDR1 is KGHSH and CDR2 LQKENI. CDR3 in DNA: TGTGCCAGCTCACCCCCGGGGGCCTACGAGCAGTACTTC. It specifies CASSPPGAYEQYF. Drawing the rest from reference TRBV18 and TRBJ2-7, the complete variable domain is NAGVMQNPRHLVRRRGQEARLRCSPMKGHSHVYWYRQLPEEGLKFMVYLQKENIIDESGMPKERFSAEFPKEGPSILRIQQVVRGDSAAYFCASSPPGAYEQYFGPGTRLTVT.

The chain links TRBV6-5 to TRBJ2-3; 12 nucleotides agree with TRBD1. CDR1 and CDR2 from the germline V gene are MNHEY and SVGAGI. The junction had 5 bases not matched to a gene; V was cut back by 5 bases and J by 5 bases. The CDR3 length is 15 residues. In DNA, the CDR3 is TGTGCCAGCAGTAGGGGACAGGGGGCAGGAGATACGCAGTATTTT. The encoded protein is CASSRGQGAGDTQYF.

CDR3 nucleotides: TGCAGCCTGCTGGGTACTAGCGGGATCTACGAGCAGTACTTC. As protein: CSLLGTSGIYEQYF. The rearrangement links TRBV29-1 to TRBJ2-7; 10 positions agree with TRBD2. CDR3 length: 14 amino acids. The V and J ends lost 8 bases and 3 bases, in that order; junction bases with no gene match: 10. Germline V gene sequence: CDR1 SQVTM, CDR2 ANQGSEA.